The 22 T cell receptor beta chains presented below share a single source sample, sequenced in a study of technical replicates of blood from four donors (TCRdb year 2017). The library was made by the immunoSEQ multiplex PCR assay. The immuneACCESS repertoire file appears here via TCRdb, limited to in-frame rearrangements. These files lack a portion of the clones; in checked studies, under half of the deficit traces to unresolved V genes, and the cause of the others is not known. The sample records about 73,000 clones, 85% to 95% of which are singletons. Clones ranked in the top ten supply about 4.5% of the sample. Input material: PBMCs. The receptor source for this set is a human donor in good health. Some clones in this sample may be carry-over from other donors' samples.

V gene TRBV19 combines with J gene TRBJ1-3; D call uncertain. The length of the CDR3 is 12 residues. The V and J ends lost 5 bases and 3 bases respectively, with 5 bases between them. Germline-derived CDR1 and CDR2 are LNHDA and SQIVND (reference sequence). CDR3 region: CASSHSGNTIYF. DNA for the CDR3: TGTGCCAGTAGTCACAGTGGAAACACCATATATTTT.

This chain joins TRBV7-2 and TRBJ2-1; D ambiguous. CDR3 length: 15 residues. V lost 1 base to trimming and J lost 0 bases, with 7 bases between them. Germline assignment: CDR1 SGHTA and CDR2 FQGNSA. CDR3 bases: TGTGCCAGCAGCTTAGGTTCATCCTCCTACAATGAGCAGTTCTTC. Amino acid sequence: CASSLGSSSYNEQFF.

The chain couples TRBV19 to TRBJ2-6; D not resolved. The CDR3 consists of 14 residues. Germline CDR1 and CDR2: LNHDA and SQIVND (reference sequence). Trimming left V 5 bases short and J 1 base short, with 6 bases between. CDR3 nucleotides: TGTGCCAGTAGTCTTAATTCTGGGGCCAACGTCCTGACTTTC. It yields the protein CASSLNSGANVLTF. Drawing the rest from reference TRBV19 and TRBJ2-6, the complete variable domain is DGGITQSPKYLFRKEGQNVTLSCEQNLNHDAMYWYRQDPGQGLRLIYYSQIVNDFQKGDIAEGYSVSREKKESFPLTVTSAQKNPTAFYLCASSLNSGANVLTFGAGSRLTVL.

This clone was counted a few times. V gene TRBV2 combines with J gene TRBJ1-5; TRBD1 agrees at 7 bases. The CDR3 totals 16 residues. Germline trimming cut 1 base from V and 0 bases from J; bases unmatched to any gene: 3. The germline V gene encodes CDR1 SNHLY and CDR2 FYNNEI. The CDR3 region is CASSEEGAVSNQPQHF. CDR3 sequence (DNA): TGTGCCAGCAGTGAAGAGGGGGCAGTTAGCAATCAGCCCCAGCATTTT.

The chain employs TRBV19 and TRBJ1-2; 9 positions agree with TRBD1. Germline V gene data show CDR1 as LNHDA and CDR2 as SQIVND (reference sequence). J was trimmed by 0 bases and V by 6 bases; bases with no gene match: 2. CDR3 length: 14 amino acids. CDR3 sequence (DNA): TGTGCCAGTAGGACAGGGGGTTCTAACTATGGCTACACCTTC. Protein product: CASRTGGSNYGYTF.

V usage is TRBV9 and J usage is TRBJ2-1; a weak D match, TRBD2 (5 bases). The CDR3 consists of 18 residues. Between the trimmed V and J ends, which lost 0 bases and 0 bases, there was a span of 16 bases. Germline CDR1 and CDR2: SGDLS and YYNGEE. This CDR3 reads CASSVGPLAASSYNEQFF. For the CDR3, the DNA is TGTGCCAGCAGCGTAGGGCCCCTAGCTGCCAGCTCCTACAATGAGCAGTTCTTC.

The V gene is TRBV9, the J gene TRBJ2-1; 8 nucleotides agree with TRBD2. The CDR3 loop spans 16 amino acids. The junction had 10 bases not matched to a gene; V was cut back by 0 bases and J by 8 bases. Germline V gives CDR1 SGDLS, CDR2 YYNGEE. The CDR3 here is CASSVDVLADLYEQFF. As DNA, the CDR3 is TGTGCCAGCAGCGTAGATGTACTAGCGGATCTCTATGAGCAGTTCTTC.

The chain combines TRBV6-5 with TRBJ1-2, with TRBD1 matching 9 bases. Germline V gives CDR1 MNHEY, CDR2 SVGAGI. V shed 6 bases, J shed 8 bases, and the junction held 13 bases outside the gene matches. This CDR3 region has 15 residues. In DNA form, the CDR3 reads TGTGCCAGCAGACCCGGGGACAGGGCGCCTAACGGCTACACCTTC. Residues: CASRPGDRAPNGYTF.

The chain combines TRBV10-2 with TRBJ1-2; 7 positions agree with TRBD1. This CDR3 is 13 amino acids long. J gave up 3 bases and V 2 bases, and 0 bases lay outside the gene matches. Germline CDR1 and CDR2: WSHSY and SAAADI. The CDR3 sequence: CASSEQGDYGYTF. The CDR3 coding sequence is TGCGCCAGCAGTGAGCAGGGGGACTATGGCTACACCTTC.

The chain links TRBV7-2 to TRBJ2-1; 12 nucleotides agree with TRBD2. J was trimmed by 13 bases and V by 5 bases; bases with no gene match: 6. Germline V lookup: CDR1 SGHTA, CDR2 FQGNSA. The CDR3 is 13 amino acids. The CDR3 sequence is CASSTGLAGPQFF. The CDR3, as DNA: TGTGCCAGCAGCACGGGACTAGCGGGCCCTCAGTTCTTC. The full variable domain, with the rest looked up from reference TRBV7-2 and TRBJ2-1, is GAGVSQSPSNKVTEKGKDVELRCDPISGHTALYWYRQSLGQGLEFLIYFQGNSAPDKSGLPSDRFSAERTGGSVSTLTIQRTQQEDSAVYLCASSTGLAGPQFFGPGTRLTVL.

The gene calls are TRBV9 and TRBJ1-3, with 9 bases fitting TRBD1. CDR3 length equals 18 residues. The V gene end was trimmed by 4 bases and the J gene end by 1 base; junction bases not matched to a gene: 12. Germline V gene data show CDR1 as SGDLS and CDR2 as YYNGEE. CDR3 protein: CASSPGPGTGTSGNTIYF. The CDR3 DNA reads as TGTGCCAGCAGCCCGGGACCCGGGACAGGGACATCTGGAAACACCATATATTTT.

CDR3 bases: TGTGCCAGCAGTTACGTGGGGGCTAGCGGGGAGCTGTTTTTT. Its protein product is CASSYVGASGELFF. The chain links TRBV6-5 to TRBJ2-2, with a weak D call TRBD1 (6 bases). Between the trimmed V and J ends, which lost 2 bases and 7 bases, there was a span of 11 bases. CDR1 and CDR2 from the germline V gene are MNHEY and SVGAGI. The CDR3 has 14 residues.

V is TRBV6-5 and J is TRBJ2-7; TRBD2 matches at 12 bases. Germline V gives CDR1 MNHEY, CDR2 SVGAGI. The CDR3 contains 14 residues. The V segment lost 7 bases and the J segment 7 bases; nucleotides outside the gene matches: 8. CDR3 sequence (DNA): TGTGCCAGCAAGCCCCAAGGACTAGCGGGGGAGCAGTACTTC. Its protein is CASKPQGLAGEQYF.

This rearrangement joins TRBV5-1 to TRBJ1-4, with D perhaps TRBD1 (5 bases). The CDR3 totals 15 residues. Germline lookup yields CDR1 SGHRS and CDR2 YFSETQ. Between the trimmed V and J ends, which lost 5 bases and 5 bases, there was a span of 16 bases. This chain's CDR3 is CASRPTGTLNEKLFF. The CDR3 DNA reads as TGCGCCAGCAGGCCTACCGGGACTCTGAATGAAAAACTGTTTTTT.

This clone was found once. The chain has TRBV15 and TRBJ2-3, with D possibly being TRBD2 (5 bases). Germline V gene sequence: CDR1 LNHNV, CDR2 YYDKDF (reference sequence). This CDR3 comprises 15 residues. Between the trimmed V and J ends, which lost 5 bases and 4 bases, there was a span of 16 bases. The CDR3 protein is CATSLRTGMADTQYF. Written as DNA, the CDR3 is TGTGCCACCAGCTTAAGGACCGGGATGGCAGATACGCAGTATTTT.

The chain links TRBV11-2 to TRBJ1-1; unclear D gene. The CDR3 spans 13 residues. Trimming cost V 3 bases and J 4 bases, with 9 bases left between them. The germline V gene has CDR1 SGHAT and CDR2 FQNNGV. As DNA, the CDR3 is TGTGCCAGCAGCTTGACACGGGGCACTGAAGCTTTCTTT. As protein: CASSLTRGTEAFF.

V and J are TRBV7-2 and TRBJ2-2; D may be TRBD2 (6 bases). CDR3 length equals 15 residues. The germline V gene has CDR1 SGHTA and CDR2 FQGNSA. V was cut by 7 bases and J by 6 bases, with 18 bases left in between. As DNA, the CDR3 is TGTGCCAGCAACGAGATTGGCGGGGTGGCCGGGGAGCTGTTTTTT. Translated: CASNEIGGVAGELFF.

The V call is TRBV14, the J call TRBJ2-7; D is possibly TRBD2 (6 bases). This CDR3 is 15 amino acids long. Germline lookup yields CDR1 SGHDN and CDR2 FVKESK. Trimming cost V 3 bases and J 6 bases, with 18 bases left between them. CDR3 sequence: CASSQTRTTLSEQYF. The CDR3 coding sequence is TGTGCCAGCAGCCAGACCAGGACTACTCTATCCGAGCAGTACTTC.

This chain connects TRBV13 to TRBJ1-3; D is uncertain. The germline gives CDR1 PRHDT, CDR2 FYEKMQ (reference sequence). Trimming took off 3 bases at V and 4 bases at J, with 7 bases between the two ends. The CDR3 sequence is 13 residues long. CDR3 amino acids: CASSFNAGNTIYF. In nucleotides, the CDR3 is TGTGCCAGCAGCTTTAATGCGGGAAACACCATATATTTT.

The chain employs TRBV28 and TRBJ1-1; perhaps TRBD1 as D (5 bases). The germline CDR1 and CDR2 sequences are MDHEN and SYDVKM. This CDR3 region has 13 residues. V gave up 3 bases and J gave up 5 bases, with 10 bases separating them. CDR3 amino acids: CASSLGGWTEAFF. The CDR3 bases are TGTGCCAGCAGTTTGGGGGGTTGGACTGAAGCTTTCTTT.

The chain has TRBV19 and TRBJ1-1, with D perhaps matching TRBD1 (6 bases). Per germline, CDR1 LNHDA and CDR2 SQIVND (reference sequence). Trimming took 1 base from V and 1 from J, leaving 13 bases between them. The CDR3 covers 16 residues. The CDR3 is CASSIALTGTNTEAFF. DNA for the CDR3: TGTGCCAGTAGTATAGCCCTGACAGGTACGAACACTGAAGCTTTCTTT.

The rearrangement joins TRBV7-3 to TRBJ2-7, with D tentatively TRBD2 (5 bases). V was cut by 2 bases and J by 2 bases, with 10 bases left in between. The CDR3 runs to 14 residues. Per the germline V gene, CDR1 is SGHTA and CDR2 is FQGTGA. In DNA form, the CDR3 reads TGTGCCAGCAGCTTATTGAGCGGTCCCTACGAGCAGTACTTC. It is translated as CASSLLSGPYEQYF.